This T cell receptor (beta chain) was retrieved from a study of CD8 T cells in ankylosing spondylitis. One entry per CDR3 protein results from TCRdb running MiXCR on the 5' RACE reads. The data hold over 700,000 distinct CDR3 sequences, with 15% to 20% observed a single time. Study-wide results and caveats: Among TCR beta sequences, a motif of several highly homologous variants appeared characteristic of ankylosing spondylitis blood.

The CDR3 runs 17 residues. V was clipped by 5 bases and J by 5 bases; unmatched bases: 15. CDR1 is MNHEY and CDR2 is SMNVEV in the germline V gene (reference sequence). On this clonotype: The antigen remains undetermined.

The sample comprised blood, either unsorted or a sorted T cell fraction (not recorded which). The clonotype originates from a male donor with ankylosing spondylitis. The chain has TRBV27 and TRBJ2-7, with 10 bases matching TRBD1. The CDR3 nucleotides are TGTGCCAGCAGTCCCTGGACAGGGGGTCGTAAAGGGGACGAGCAGTACTTC. Translating it yields CASSPWTGGRKGDEQYF.